The 22 T cell receptor beta chains listed next were all sequenced from one sample in a study of cytomegalovirus exposure and HLA in healthy donors. Primers included in the PCR were 60 Vbeta and 13 Jbeta primers. Produced via immunoSEQ multiplex PCR; TCRdb's table is partial and in-frame only. This sample has around 90,000 clones; roughly 85% occur once, and the top ten carry 7% to 8.5%. The sample taken for sequencing was PBMCs. The receptor set was obtained from a man in his forties or fifties in good health and CMV-seropositive.

J is TRBJ1-6 and V is TRBV2, with 9 bases matching TRBD1. Trimming at V came to 6 bases and at J to 8 bases, leaving 8 bases not matched to a gene. Germline V lookup: CDR1 SNHLY, CDR2 FYNNEI. There are 15 residues in the CDR3. CDR3 in amino acids: CASRPRDRADSPLHF. As DNA, the CDR3 is TGTGCCAGCAGGCCCCGGGACAGGGCTGATTCACCCCTCCACTTT.

The chain joins TRBV4-1 to TRBJ2-5, with TRBD2 identical over 14 bases. Germline-derived CDR1 and CDR2 are MGHRA and YSYEKL. The CDR3 sequence is 19 residues long. Trimming removed 0 bases from V and 5 bases from J; junction bases left unmatched: 11. The chain's CDR3 is CASSQDLKTSGGAVETQYF. As DNA, the CDR3 is TGCGCCAGCAGCCAAGATCTAAAGACTAGCGGGGGGGCGGTGGAGACCCAGTACTTC.

This clone appeared once. The V call is TRBV2, the J call TRBJ2-5, with TRBD2 identical over 10 bases. From germline, CDR1 is SNHLY and CDR2 FYNNEI. The CDR3 runs to 15 residues. V lost 5 bases and J lost 5; bases outside the gene matches: 8. Written as DNA, the CDR3 is TGTGCCAGCAGTCCCGGAGCGGGAGGGCTGGAGACCCAGTACTTC. It codes for CASSPGAGGLETQYF.

The chain combines TRBV10-1 with TRBJ1-1, with no clear D. Germline CDR1 WNHNN, CDR2 SYGVQD (reference sequence). There are 13 residues in the CDR3. V lost 2 bases to trimming and J lost 0 bases, with 4 bases between them. The CDR3: CASSENMNTEAFF. The CDR3 DNA reads as TGCGCCAGCAGTGAGAACATGAACACTGAAGCTTTCTTT.

This chain connects TRBV2 to TRBJ2-1, with 10 nucleotides matching TRBD2. This CDR3 has 16 residues. Germline assignment: CDR1 SNHLY and CDR2 FYNNEI. J was trimmed by 6 bases and V by 2 bases; bases with no gene match: 7. CDR3 DNA sequence: TGTGCCAGCAGTGAATCGGGGCTAGCGGGGGTCAATGAGCAGTTCTTC. It yields the protein CASSESGLAGVNEQFF.

The chain combines TRBV5-1 with TRBJ2-1; D might be TRBD2 (6 bases). Trimming removed 4 bases from V and 2 bases from J, with 19 bases in between. Germline loops: CDR1 SGHRS, CDR2 YFSETQ. CDR3 length equals 17 residues. This CDR3 is CASSQGYREVPYNEQFF. Here the CDR3 DNA reads TGCGCCAGCAGCCAGGGTTATAGGGAGGTCCCCTACAATGAGCAGTTCTTC. The variable domain in full, completed from reference TRBV5-1 and TRBJ2-1, reads KAGVTQTPRYLIKTRGQQVTLSCSPISGHRSVSWYQQTPGQGLQFLFEYFSETQRNKGNFPGRFSGRQFSNSRSEMNVSTLELGDSALYLCASSQGYREVPYNEQFFGPGTRLTVL.

The V call is TRBV27, the J call TRBJ2-1; 13 nucleotides match TRBD2. Losses at the gene ends were 5 bases for V and 8 bases for J; bases not matched to a gene: 12. CDR1 MNHEY and CDR2 SMNVEV come from the germline V gene (reference sequence). The CDR3 spans 17 residues. The chain's CDR3 is CASSPTQLAGGLYEQFF. DNA of the CDR3: TGTGCCAGCAGTCCTACCCAACTAGCGGGGGGGCTGTATGAGCAGTTCTTC.

V and J are TRBV6-7 and TRBJ2-5; TRBD2 is a possible D gene (6 bases). TRBV6-7 is an open reading frame, and its role is uncertain. Trimming removed 11 bases at V and 5 bases at J, with 21 bases between. The CDR3 spans 14 residues. The CDR3 loop reads CAPDFATRGETQYF. In DNA, the CDR3 is TGTGCCCCAGATTTCGCAACTCGGGGGGAGACCCAGTACTTC.

The rearrangement joins TRBV9 to TRBJ2-1; perhaps TRBD2 as D (5 bases). This CDR3 is 15 amino acids long. Trimming cost V 0 bases and J 0 bases, with 7 bases left between them. Germline CDR1 and CDR2: SGDLS and YYNGEE. CDR3 DNA: TGTGCCAGCAGCGTAGAAGCGGTCTCCTACAATGAGCAGTTCTTC. Its protein is CASSVEAVSYNEQFF.

CDR3 loop: CASSPRGTDTQYF. As DNA, the CDR3 is TGTGCCAGCAGCCCCAGGGGGACAGATACGCAGTATTTT. The V gene is TRBV7-2, the J gene TRBJ2-3; 7 bases are shared with TRBD1. Germline V gives CDR1 SGHTA, CDR2 FQGNSA. Trimming cost V 5 bases and J 3 bases; bases outside gene matches: 2. The CDR3 spans 13 residues.

The chain carries TRBV2 and TRBJ1-3, with a weak D call TRBD1 (6 bases). The germline V and J ends were trimmed by 2 bases and 0 bases, with 8 bases remaining between them. This CDR3 comprises 15 residues. CDR1 and CDR2 (germline): SNHLY, FYNNEI. In DNA form, the CDR3 reads TGTGCCAGCAGTGAACACAGGGACTCTGGAAACACCATATATTTT. Protein sequence: CASSEHRDSGNTIYF.

Concerning this clone itself: The final CDR3 position lacks the conserved phenylalanine or tryptophan, pointing to a likely read error. The chain employs TRBV6-5 and TRBJ1-1, with D possibly matching TRBD1 (5 bases). Germline-derived CDR1 and CDR2 are MNHEY and SVGAGI. Trimming pared 0 bases from V and 1 base from J, leaving 9 bases between. The CDR3 runs to 15 residues. CDR3 in amino acids: CASSYSRQGNTEAFL. For the CDR3, the DNA is TGTGCCAGCAGTTACTCGAGGCAGGGGAACACTGAAGCTTTCCTT.

This clone was picked up one time. The rearrangement links TRBV6-4 to TRBJ2-7; TRBD2 is a possible D gene (5 bases). CDR3 length equals 14 residues. Germline V gene sequence: CDR1 MRHNA, CDR2 SNTAGT. V dropped 6 bases and J dropped 4 bases, with 16 bases sitting between them. As DNA, the CDR3 is TGTGCCAGCAGAAGCGGCAGGTCCAATTACGAGCAGTACTTC. This codes for CASRSGRSNYEQYF.

This chain joins TRBV2 and TRBJ2-2; maybe TRBD2 (5 bases). CDR3 length: 14 amino acids. V lost 2 bases and J 8 bases, leaving 12 bases between the germline ends. Germline CDR1 is SNHLY and CDR2 is FYNNEI. The CDR3 here is CASSENGVQGELFF. The DNA for the CDR3 is TGTGCCAGCAGTGAAAACGGGGTCCAAGGGGAGCTGTTTTTT.

The chain uses TRBV5-1 and TRBJ2-7; 8 nucleotides line up with TRBD2. Germline values: CDR1 SGHRS, CDR2 YFSETQ. The CDR3 is 15 residues long. V shed 4 bases and J 3 bases; nucleotides not matched to a gene: 9. CDR3 amino acids: CASSHTTGGNYEQYF. In nucleotides, the CDR3 is TGCGCCAGCAGCCACACGACGGGGGGGAACTACGAGCAGTACTTC.

V gene TRBV7-2 combines with J gene TRBJ2-1, with TRBD1 identical over 9 bases. Germline-derived CDR1 and CDR2 are SGHTA and FQGNSA. The V gene end was trimmed by 1 base and the J gene end by 7 bases; junction bases not matched to a gene: 11. There are 17 residues in the CDR3. CDR3 sequence (DNA): TGTGCCAGCAGCTTAGTACGCGGGACAGGGTATGAGAATGAGCAGTTCTTC. It yields the protein CASSLVRGTGYENEQFF.

The gene calls are TRBV11-2 and TRBJ2-1, with 9 bases aligning to TRBD1. Germline lookup yields CDR1 SGHAT and CDR2 FQNNGV. J gave up 2 bases and V 5 bases, and 1 base lay outside the gene matches. The CDR3 has 14 residues. CDR3 sequence (DNA): TGTGCCAGCAGCCGACAGGGGGCCTACAATGAGCAGTTCTTC. This translates into CASSRQGAYNEQFF.

The chain links TRBV6-5 to TRBJ1-2; 8 bases align to TRBD1. Germline trimming cut 6 bases from V and 5 bases from J; bases unmatched to any gene: 8. The CDR3 covers 14 residues. Germline V gives CDR1 MNHEY, CDR2 SVGAGI. CDR3 DNA sequence: TGTGCCAGCAGCCGTGACAGGGGAACGTATGGCTACACCTTC. Translated, it gives CASSRDRGTYGYTF.

CDR3 nucleotide sequence: TGTGCCAGCATGGAGTTTGAAAAACTGTTTTTT. This gives the protein CASMEFEKLFF. The chain links TRBV28 to TRBJ1-4; unclear D gene. There are 11 residues in the CDR3. V lost 7 bases and J 7 bases, leaving 7 bases between the germline ends. The germline CDR1 and CDR2 sequences are MDHEN and SYDVKM.

The chain uses TRBV4-1 and TRBJ2-7; D is unclear. V was trimmed by 1 base and J by 2 bases, leaving 6 bases between them. The CDR3 spans 13 residues. Germline CDR1 is MGHRA and CDR2 is YSYEKL. Written as DNA, the CDR3 is TGCGCCAGCAGCCAAGCCCAGACCTACGAGCAGTACTTC. This sequence encodes CASSQAQTYEQYF.

J is TRBJ1-5 and V is TRBV4-1; 8 nucleotides line up with TRBD1. V trimming: 2 bases; J trimming: 5 bases; junction bases outside the gene matches: 5. Germline assignment: CDR1 MGHRA and CDR2 YSYEKL. The CDR3 has 15 amino acids. CDR3 protein: CASSQSDRVHQPQHF. Here the CDR3 DNA reads TGCGCCAGCAGCCAATCGGACAGGGTGCATCAGCCCCAGCATTTT.

This chain uses TRBV21-1 with TRBJ2-5; the D segment call TRBD1 is taken from the table without a DNA check. TRBV21-1 counts as a pseudogene. This CDR3 comprises 18 residues. For the CDR3, the DNA is TGTGCCAGCAGCAAAGGTTGGACATCCCGGGCAGTCCAAGAGACCCAGTACTTC. This encodes CASSKGWTSRAVQETQYF.